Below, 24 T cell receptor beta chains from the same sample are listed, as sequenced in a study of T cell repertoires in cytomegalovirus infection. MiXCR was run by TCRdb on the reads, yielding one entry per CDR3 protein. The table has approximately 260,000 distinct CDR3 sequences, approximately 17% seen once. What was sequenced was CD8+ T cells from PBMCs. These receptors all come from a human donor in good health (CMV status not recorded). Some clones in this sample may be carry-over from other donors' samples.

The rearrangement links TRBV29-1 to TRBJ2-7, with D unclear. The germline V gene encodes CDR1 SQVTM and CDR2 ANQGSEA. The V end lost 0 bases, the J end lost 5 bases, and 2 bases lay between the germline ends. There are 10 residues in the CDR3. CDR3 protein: CSVEEDEQYF. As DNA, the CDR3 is TGCAGCGTTGAAGAGGACGAGCAGTACTTC.

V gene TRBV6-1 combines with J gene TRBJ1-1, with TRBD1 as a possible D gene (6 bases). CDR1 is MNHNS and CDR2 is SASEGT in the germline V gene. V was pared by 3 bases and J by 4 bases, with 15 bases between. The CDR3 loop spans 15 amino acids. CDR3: CASSDAQGWTTEAFF. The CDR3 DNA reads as TGTGCCAGCAGTGATGCTCAGGGGTGGACCACTGAAGCTTTCTTT.

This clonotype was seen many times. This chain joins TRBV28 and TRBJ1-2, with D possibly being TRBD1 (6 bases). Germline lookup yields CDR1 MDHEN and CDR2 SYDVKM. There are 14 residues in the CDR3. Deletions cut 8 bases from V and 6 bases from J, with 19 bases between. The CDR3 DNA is TGTGCCAGCTGTAGGCAGGGGATTGGGGATGGCTACACCTTC. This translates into CASCRQGIGDGYTF.

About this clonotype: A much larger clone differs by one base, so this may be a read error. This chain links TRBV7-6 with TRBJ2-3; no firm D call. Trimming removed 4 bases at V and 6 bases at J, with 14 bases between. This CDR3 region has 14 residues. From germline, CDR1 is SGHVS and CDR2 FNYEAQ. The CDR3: CASSSANWRDTQYF. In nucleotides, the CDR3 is TGTGCCAGCAGCTCTGCGAACTGGCGGGATACGCAGTATTTT.

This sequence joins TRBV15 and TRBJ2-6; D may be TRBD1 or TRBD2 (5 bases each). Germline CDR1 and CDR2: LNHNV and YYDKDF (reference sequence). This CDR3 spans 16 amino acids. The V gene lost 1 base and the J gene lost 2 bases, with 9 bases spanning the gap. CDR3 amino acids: CATSRARGPGANVLTF. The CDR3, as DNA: TGTGCCACCAGCAGAGCGAGGGGCCCTGGGGCCAACGTCCTGACTTTC.

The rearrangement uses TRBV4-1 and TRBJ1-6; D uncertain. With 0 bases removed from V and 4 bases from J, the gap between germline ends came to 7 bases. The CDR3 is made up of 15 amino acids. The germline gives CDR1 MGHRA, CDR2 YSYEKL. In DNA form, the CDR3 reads TGCGCCAGCAGCCAAGAAAGGCTATATAATTCACCCCTCCACTTT. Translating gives CASSQERLYNSPLHF.

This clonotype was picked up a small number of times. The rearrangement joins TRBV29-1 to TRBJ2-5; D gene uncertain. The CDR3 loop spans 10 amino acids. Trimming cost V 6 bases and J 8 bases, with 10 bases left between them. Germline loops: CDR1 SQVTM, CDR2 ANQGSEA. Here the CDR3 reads CSVIGRTQYF. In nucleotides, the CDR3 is TGCAGCGTAATCGGTAGAACCCAGTACTTC.

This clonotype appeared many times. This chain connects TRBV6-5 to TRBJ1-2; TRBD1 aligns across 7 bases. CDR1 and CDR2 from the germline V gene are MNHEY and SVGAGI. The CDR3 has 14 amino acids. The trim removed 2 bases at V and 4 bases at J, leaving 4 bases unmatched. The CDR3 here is CASSYATGSYGYTF. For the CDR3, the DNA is TGTGCCAGCAGTTACGCGACAGGGAGCTATGGCTACACCTTC.

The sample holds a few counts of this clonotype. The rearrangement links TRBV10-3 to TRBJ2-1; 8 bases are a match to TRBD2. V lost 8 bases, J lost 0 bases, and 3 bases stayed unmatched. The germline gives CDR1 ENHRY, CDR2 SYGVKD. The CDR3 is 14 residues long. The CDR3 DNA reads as TGTGCCATCGCAGGGACTAGCTCCTACAATGAGCAGTTCTTC. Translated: CAIAGTSSYNEQFF.

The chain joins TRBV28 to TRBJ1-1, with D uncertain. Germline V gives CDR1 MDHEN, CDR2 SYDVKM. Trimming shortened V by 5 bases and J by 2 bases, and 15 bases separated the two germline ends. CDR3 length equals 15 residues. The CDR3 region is CASSPYFEENTEAFF. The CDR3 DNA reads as TGTGCCAGCAGTCCGTACTTTGAGGAAAACACTGAAGCTTTCTTT. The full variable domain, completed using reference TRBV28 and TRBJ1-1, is DVKVTQSSRYLVKRTGEKVFLECVQDMDHENMFWYRQDPGLGLRLIYFSYDVKMKEKGDIPEGYSVSREKKERFSLILESASTNQTSMYLCASSPYFEENTEAFFGQGTRLTVV.

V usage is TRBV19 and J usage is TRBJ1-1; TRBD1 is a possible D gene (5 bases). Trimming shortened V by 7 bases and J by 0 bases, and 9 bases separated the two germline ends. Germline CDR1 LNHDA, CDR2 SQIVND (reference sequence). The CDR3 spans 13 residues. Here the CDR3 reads CASTTGMNTEAFF. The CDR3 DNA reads TGTGCCAGTACAACAGGAATGAACACTGAAGCTTTCTTT.

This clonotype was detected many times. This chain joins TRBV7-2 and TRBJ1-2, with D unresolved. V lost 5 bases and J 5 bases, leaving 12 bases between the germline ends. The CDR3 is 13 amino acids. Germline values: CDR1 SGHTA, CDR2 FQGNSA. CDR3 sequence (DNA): TGTGCCAGCAGCCAAATGACCGAGTATGGCTACACCTTC. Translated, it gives CASSQMTEYGYTF.

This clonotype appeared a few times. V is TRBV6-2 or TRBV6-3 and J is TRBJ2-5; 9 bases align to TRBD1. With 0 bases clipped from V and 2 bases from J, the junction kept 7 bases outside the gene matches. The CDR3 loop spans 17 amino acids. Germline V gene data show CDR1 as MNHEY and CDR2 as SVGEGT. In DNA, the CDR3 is TGTGCCAGCAGTTACTCAACCGGGACAGGGCCACAAGAGACCCAGTACTTC. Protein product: CASSYSTGTGPQETQYF.

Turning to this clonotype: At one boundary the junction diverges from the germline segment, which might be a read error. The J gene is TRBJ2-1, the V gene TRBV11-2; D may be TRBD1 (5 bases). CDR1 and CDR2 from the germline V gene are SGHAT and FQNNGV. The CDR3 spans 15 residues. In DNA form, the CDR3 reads TGTGCCAACAGCCTCCTGACAGACCCGTACAATGAGCAGTTCTTC. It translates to CANSLLTDPYNEQFF.

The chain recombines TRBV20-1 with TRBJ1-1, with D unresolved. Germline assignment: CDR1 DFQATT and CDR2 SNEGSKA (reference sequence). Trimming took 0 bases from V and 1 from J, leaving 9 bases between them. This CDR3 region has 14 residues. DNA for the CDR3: TGCAGTGCTAGAGATTACGAAACGAACACTGAAGCTTTCTTT. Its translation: CSARDYETNTEAFF.

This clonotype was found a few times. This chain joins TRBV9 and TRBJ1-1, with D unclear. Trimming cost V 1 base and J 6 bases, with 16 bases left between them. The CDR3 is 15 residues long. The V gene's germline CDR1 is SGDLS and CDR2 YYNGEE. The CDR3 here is CASSVFRDRAAEAFF. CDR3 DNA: TGTGCCAGCAGCGTATTTAGGGATCGGGCCGCTGAAGCTTTCTTT.

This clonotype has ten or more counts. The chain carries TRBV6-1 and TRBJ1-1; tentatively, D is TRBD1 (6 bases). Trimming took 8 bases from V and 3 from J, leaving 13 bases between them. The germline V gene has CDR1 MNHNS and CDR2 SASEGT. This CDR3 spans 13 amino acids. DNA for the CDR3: TGTGCCAGCTCTAGGGGGGCGTACACTGAAGCTTTCTTT. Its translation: CASSRGAYTEAFF.

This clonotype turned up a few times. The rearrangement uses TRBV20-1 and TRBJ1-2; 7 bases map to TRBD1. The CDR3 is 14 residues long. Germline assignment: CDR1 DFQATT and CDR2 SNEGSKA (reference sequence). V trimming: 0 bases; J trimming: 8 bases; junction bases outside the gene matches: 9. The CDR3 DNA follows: TGCAGTGCTAGAGACGACAGGGCCTTTTCCGGCTACACCTTC. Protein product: CSARDDRAFSGYTF.

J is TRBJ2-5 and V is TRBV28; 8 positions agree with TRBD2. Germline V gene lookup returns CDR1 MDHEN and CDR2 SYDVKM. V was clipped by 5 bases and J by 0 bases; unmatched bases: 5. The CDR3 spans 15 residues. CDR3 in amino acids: CASSLIAGYQETQYF. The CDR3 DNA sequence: TGTGCCAGCAGTCTCATAGCGGGGTACCAAGAGACCCAGTACTTC. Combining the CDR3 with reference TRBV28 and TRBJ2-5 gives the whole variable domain DVKVTQSSRYLVKRTGEKVFLECVQDMDHENMFWYRQDPGLGLRLIYFSYDVKMKEKGDIPEGYSVSREKKERFSLILESASTNQTSMYLCASSLIAGYQETQYFGPGTRLLVL.

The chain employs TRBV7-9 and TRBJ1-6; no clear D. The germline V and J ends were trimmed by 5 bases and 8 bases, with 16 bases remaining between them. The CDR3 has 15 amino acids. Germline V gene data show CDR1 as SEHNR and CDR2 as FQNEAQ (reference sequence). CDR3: CASSPPKTGYSPLHF. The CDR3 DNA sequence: TGTGCCAGCAGCCCACCAAAGACCGGTTATTCACCCCTCCACTTT.

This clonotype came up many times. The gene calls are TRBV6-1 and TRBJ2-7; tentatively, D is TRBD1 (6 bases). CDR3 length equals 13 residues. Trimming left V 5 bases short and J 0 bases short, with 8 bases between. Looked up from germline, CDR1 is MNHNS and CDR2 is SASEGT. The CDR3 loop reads CASSPDSSYEQYF. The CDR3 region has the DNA TGTGCCAGCAGTCCGGACAGCTCCTACGAGCAGTACTTC.

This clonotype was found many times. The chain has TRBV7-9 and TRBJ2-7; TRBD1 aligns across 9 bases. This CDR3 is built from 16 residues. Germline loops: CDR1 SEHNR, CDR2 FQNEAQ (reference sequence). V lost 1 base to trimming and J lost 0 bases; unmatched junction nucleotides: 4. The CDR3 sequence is CASSLVGTGLSYEQYF. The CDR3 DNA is TGTGCCAGCAGCTTAGTGGGGACAGGGCTCTCCTACGAGCAGTACTTC.

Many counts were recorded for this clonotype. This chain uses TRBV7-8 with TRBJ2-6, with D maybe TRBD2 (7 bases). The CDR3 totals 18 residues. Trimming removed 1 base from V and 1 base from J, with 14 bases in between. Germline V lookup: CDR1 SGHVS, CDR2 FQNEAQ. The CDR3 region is CASSLEGGTPSGANVLTF. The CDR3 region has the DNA TGTGCCAGCAGCTTAGAGGGGGGGACTCCATCTGGGGCCAACGTCCTGACTTTC. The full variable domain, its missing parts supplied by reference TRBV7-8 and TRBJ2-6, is GAGVSQSPRYKVAKRGQDVALRCDPISGHVSLFWYQQALGQGPEFLTYFQNEAQLDKSGLPSDRFFAERPEGSVSTLKIQRTQQEDSAVYLCASSLEGGTPSGANVLTFGAGSRLTVL.

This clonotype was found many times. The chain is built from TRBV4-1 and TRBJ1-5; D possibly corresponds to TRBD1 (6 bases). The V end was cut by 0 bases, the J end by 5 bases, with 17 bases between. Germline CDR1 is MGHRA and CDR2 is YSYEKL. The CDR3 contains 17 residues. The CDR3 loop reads CASSQDGGRLGYQPQHF. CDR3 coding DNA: TGCGCCAGCAGCCAAGATGGGGGCAGGTTGGGATATCAGCCCCAGCATTTT.